Listed here are 16 T cell receptor beta chains from one sample, sequenced in a study of T cell responses to AZD1222 COVID-19 vaccine. Profiled with immunoSEQ multiplex PCR; TCRdb holds only in-frame clones, not every one. In the table there are around 200,000 clones, roughly 93% of which are singletons. This material consisted of peripheral blood, taken on day 0 of AZD1222 vaccination. These receptors were collected from an adult in good health.

V and J are TRBV7-2 and TRBJ1-5; D is unclear. Germline V gene lookup returns CDR1 SGHTA and CDR2 FQGNSA. The germline V and J ends were trimmed by 1 base and 1 base, with 5 bases remaining between them. This CDR3 region has 14 residues. The CDR3 here is CASSLGPSNQPQHF. In DNA, the CDR3 is TGTGCCAGCAGCTTAGGTCCCAGCAATCAGCCCCAGCATTTT.

CDR3 DNA: TGTGCCAGTAGTATAAGCCAGAGAGAGACCCAGTACTTC. This translates into CASSISQRETQYF. This chain uses TRBV19 with TRBJ2-5, with D unresolved. This CDR3 region has 13 residues. Trimming took 2 bases from V and 4 from J, leaving 8 bases between them. Germline V gene data show CDR1 as LNHDA and CDR2 as SQIVND (reference sequence).

This chain uses TRBV7-8 with TRBJ2-1; the match to TRBD1 covers 9 bases. Germline CDR1 SGHVS, CDR2 FQNEAQ. Germline trimming cut 4 bases from V and 4 bases from J; bases unmatched to any gene: 17. CDR3 length: 19 residues. The CDR3 region has the DNA TGTGCCAGCAGCTCGTCACTGAGACAGGGGGGACTTACTTACAATGAGCAGTTCTTC. This sequence encodes CASSSSLRQGGLTYNEQFF.

The V call is TRBV7-9, the J call TRBJ2-1; no clear D gene. In germline, CDR1 is SEHNR, CDR2 FQNEAQ (reference sequence). The V end lost 1 base, the J end lost 1 base, and 5 bases lay between the germline ends. The CDR3 sequence is 14 residues long. The CDR3 spells CASSLDGSYNEQFF. Here the CDR3 DNA reads TGTGCCAGCAGCTTAGACGGATCCTACAATGAGCAGTTCTTC.

This clone was seen once. The gene calls are TRBV19 and TRBJ1-5; TRBD1 might be the D (5 bases). The length of the CDR3 is 14 residues. Trimming took 6 bases from V and 4 from J, leaving 13 bases between them. Germline values: CDR1 LNHDA, CDR2 SQIVND (reference sequence). CDR3 nucleotides: TGTGCCAGTAGCCGCGGGACGGCAAATCAGCCCCAGCATTTT. Residues: CASSRGTANQPQHF.

J is TRBJ2-3 and V is TRBV3-1 (or the pseudogene TRBV3-2); maybe TRBD2 (5 bases). Trimming removed 0 bases at V and 1 base at J, with 20 bases between. Germline assignment: CDR1 LGHDT and CDR2 YNNKEL (reference sequence). The CDR3 consists of 19 residues. CDR3 sequence (DNA): TGTGCCAGCAGCCAAGATCAGCAAGAGCGGAGGTGGGGCACAGATACGCAGTATTTT. Translated: CASSQDQQERRWGTDTQYF.

The rearrangement links TRBV19 to TRBJ2-1; possibly TRBD2 for D (5 bases). Trimming cost V 4 bases and J 0 bases, with 10 bases left between them. Germline CDR1 reads LNHDA; CDR2 reads SQIVND (reference sequence). This CDR3 region has 15 residues. The CDR3 loop is CASSTGKSSYNEQFF. For the CDR3, the DNA is TGTGCCAGTAGTACCGGGAAAAGCTCCTACAATGAGCAGTTCTTC.

This CDR3 is CASSRQFSNEKLFF. The CDR3 coding sequence is TGTGCCAGCAGCCGACAGTTTTCTAATGAAAAACTGTTTTTT. The chain employs TRBV11-2 and TRBJ1-4; D possibly corresponds to TRBD1 (5 bases). This CDR3 comprises 14 residues. V shed 5 bases and J shed 3 bases, with 10 bases lying between them. Germline values: CDR1 SGHAT, CDR2 FQNNGV.

The chain joins TRBV5-4 to TRBJ2-3, with 11 positions matching TRBD2. V trimming: 1 base; J trimming: 2 bases; junction bases outside the gene matches: 6. This CDR3 is built from 17 residues. Germline V gene data show CDR1 as SGHNT and CDR2 as YYREEE (reference sequence). CDR3: CASSLSSGRAVTDTQYF. The DNA of the CDR3 is TGTGCCAGCAGCTTGAGTAGCGGGAGGGCCGTCACAGATACGCAGTATTTT.

This chain connects TRBV28 to TRBJ2-2, with TRBD1 as a possible D gene (5 bases). The CDR3 runs 17 residues. Trimming cost V 2 bases and J 4 bases, with 17 bases left between them. CDR1 is MDHEN, CDR2 SYDVKM, per germline. CDR3 in DNA: TGTGCCAGCAGTTTAATCGGCATCCAGGGCGTCACCGGGGAGCTGTTTTTT. It translates to CASSLIGIQGVTGELFF. Combining the CDR3 with reference TRBV28 and TRBJ2-2 gives the whole variable domain DVKVTQSSRYLVKRTGEKVFLECVQDMDHENMFWYRQDPGLGLRLIYFSYDVKMKEKGDIPEGYSVSREKKERFSLILESASTNQTSMYLCASSLIGIQGVTGELFFGEGSRLTVL.

J is TRBJ1-1 and V is TRBV25-1; maybe TRBD1 (5 bases). V lost 3 bases and J lost 3, with 11 bases in between. Germline CDR1 is MGHDK and CDR2 is SYGVNS. CDR3 length: 14 residues. In nucleotides, the CDR3 is TGTGCCAGCAGTGACGTTTGGGGGGACACTGAAGCTTTCTTT. Its protein is CASSDVWGDTEAFF. Based on the CDR3 plus reference TRBV25-1 and TRBJ1-1, the full variable domain is EADIYQTPRYLVIGTGKKITLECSQTMGHDKMYWYQQDPGMELHLIHYSYGVNSTEKGDLSSESTVSRIRTEHFPLTLESARPSHTSQYLCASSDVWGDTEAFFGQGTRLTVV.

The chain is built from TRBV14 and TRBJ1-6; TRBD1 is a possible D gene (6 bases). Germline CDR1 reads SGHDN; CDR2 reads FVKESK. The CDR3 runs 14 residues. V shed 5 bases and J shed 7 bases, with 12 bases lying between them. The CDR3 DNA follows: TGTGCCAGCAGCGCGACAAGGGGGAATTCACCCCTCCACTTT. This translates into CASSATRGNSPLHF. Drawing the rest from reference TRBV14 and TRBJ1-6, the complete variable domain is EAGVTQFPSHSVIEKGQTVTLRCDPISGHDNLYWYRRVMGKEIKFLLHFVKESKQDESGMPNNRFLAERTGGTYSTLKVQPAELEDSGVYFCASSATRGNSPLHFGNGTRLTVT.

In nucleotides, the CDR3 is TGTGCCAGCAGCTTAGGACTAGCGGGGGAGAGGAGCTCCTACAATGAGCAGTTCTTC. Translated, it gives CASSLGLAGERSSYNEQFF. V is TRBV7-6 and J is TRBJ2-1; 12 nucleotides line up with TRBD2. CDR3 length: 19 amino acids. The V gene's germline CDR1 is SGHVS and CDR2 FNYEAQ. The ends lost 1 base at V and 0 bases at J; junction bases unmatched: 7.

J is TRBJ2-5 and V is TRBV15; 7 nucleotides match TRBD2. The CDR3 length is 15 residues. V shed 4 bases, J shed 8 bases, and the junction held 13 bases outside the gene matches. Germline-derived CDR1 and CDR2 are LNHNV and YYDKDF (reference sequence). CDR3 bases: TGTGCCACCAGCACTACCCTGGATGGCGGGGGAACCCAGTACTTC. Encoded protein: CATSTTLDGGGTQYF.

This clone was seen more than once but under ten times. This rearrangement joins TRBV28 to TRBJ2-7; D is perhaps TRBD1 (6 bases). V lost 5 bases and J lost 4, with 15 bases in between. This CDR3 has 14 amino acids. Germline V lookup: CDR1 MDHEN, CDR2 SYDVKM. The CDR3 nucleotides are TGTGCCAGCAGTCTGGCCGGGACAAGATACGAGCAGTACTTC. Its protein product is CASSLAGTRYEQYF.

This sequence joins TRBV9 and TRBJ1-1; 9 positions match TRBD1. Germline CDR1 and CDR2: SGDLS and YYNGEE. The CDR3 runs 18 residues. V was pared by 0 bases and J by 1 base, with 10 bases of the junction left unmatched. The CDR3 loop is CASSVGGGQGRRNTEAFF. CDR3 in DNA: TGTGCCAGCAGCGTAGGAGGAGGACAGGGGCGAAGGAACACTGAAGCTTTCTTT. The variable domain in full, with the rest retrieved from reference TRBV9 and TRBJ1-1, is DSGVTQTPKHLITATGQRVTLRCSPRSGDLSVYWYQQSLDQGLQFLIQYYNGEERAKGNILERFSAQQFPDLHSELNLSSLELGDSALYFCASSVGGGQGRRNTEAFFGQGTRLTVV.